This T cell receptor beta chain was identified in a study of cytomegalovirus exposure and HLA in healthy donors. The PCR ran on 60 Vbeta and 13 Jbeta primers. TCRdb's copy holds only in-frame clones and misses some; the assay was immunoSEQ multiplex PCR. Of tens of thousands of clones listed, 81% are singletons. This CDR3 comprises 16 residues. V shed 0 bases, J shed 4 bases, and the junction held 9 bases outside the gene matches. Germline V gene data show CDR1 as LGHNA and CDR2 as YSLEER. The TCR was taken from a human donor in good health. This chain connects TRBV4-3 to TRBJ2-7; TRBD2 aligns across 7 bases. The sequenced sample consisted of PBMCs. CDR3 in DNA: TGCGCCAGCAGCCAAGATACGACGGGGGAGGGGTACGAGCAGTACTTC. Translation: CASSQDTTGEGYEQYF.